These 3 T cell receptor beta chains share one sample of origin, sequenced in a study of OX40 agonist ivuxolimab in advanced cancers. TCRdb's copy holds only in-frame clones and misses some; the assay was immunoSEQ multiplex PCR. Of about 17,000 clones detected, approximately 78% appear once; the ten largest clones hold more than 2%. Sequencing was performed on CD4+ or CD8+ T cells sorted from blood, taken in a trial of the OX40 agonist ivuxolimab. These receptors were taken from an adult with an advanced solid tumor such as melanoma, head and neck, liver or kidney cancer.

The J gene is TRBJ2-4, the V gene TRBV30; 9 bases align to TRBD2. Germline V gene data show CDR1 as GTSNPN and CDR2 as SVGIG (reference sequence). The trim removed 3 bases at V and 1 base at J, leaving 10 bases unmatched. CDR3 length: 17 residues. CDR3 bases: TGTGCCTGGAGCCTAAGGTTAGCGGGAGTGGCCAAAAACATTCAGTACTTC. This sequence encodes CAWSLRLAGVAKNIQYF.

The chain is built from TRBV5-1 and TRBJ2-3, with D perhaps TRBD1 (6 bases). Germline V CDR1 and CDR2: SGHRS, YFSETQ. This CDR3 has 13 amino acids. Trimming took 3 bases from V and 4 from J, leaving 9 bases between them. In DNA form, the CDR3 reads TGCGCCAGCAGCTCCACAGGGTCAGATACGCAGTATTTT. It codes for CASSSTGSDTQYF.

This clone appeared a few times. The chain employs TRBV19 and TRBJ2-7; 8 bases are a match to TRBD2. Germline CDR1 and CDR2: LNHDA and SQIVND (reference sequence). V shed 5 bases and J 5 bases; nucleotides not matched to a gene: 14. This CDR3 comprises 16 residues. The CDR3 sequence: CASSSGGSGGRNEQYF. The CDR3 DNA reads as TGTGCCAGTAGTTCTGGTGGGAGCGGGGGTAGGAACGAGCAGTACTTC.